This T cell receptor (beta chain) was recorded in a study of T cell repertoires in cytomegalovirus infection. Turning to the study itself: Recently identified HLA-C-restricted CMV epitopes were used, and well-studied HLA-B-restricted CMV epitopes were used as well. Study-wide results and limits: CMV-specific HLA-C-restricted TCR beta clonotypes dominated the ex vivo response.

Each CDR3 protein is one row after TCRdb ran MiXCR on the reads. The sample includes fewer than 850,000 distinct CDR3 sequences, 25% to 35% of them seen just once. A note on this clonotype: The antigen is unknown.

This CDR3 spans 11 amino acids. The ends were cut back, 10 bases at V and 5 bases at J, with 11 bases in the middle. The germline gives CDR1 MNHEY, CDR2 SVGEGT. The origin of this receptor is a human donor in good health (CMV status not recorded). Some clones in this sample may be carry-over from other donors' samples. Sequencing used cultured CD8+ T cells from PBMCs, obtained from culture after CMV antigen stimulation. The rearrangement links TRBV6-2 or TRBV6-3 to TRBJ1-1; D not certain. The DNA of the CDR3 is TGTGCCACCGCGATGTCGACTGAAGCTTTCTTT. Translating gives CATAMSTEAFF.